This T cell receptor (beta chain) derives from a study of control samples from healthy donors and cancer patients. The ends were cut back, 3 bases at V and 4 bases at J, with 13 bases in the middle. This CDR3 comprises 14 residues. Germline V gene sequence: CDR1 SGHRS, CDR2 YFSETQ. Sequencing was performed with immunoSEQ multiplex PCR; in TCRdb, only in-frame clones are kept and a portion is missing. The sample shows tens of thousands of clones, approximately 90% of them seen only once. The V call is TRBV5-1, the J call TRBJ1-1, with D unresolved. What was sequenced was blood. This clonotype originated in a woman aged 70 to 79 in good health. The CDR3 DNA reads TGCGCCAGCAGCTCCACACCCTCGGGCACTGAAGCTTTCTTT. It encodes CASSSTPSGTEAFF. Full variable domain (missing parts from reference TRBV5-1 and TRBJ1-1): KAGVTQTPRYLIKTRGQQVTLSCSPISGHRSVSWYQQTPGQGLQFLFEYFSETQRNKGNFPGRFSGRQFSNSRSEMNVSTLELGDSALYLCASSSTPSGTEAFFGQGTRLTVV.